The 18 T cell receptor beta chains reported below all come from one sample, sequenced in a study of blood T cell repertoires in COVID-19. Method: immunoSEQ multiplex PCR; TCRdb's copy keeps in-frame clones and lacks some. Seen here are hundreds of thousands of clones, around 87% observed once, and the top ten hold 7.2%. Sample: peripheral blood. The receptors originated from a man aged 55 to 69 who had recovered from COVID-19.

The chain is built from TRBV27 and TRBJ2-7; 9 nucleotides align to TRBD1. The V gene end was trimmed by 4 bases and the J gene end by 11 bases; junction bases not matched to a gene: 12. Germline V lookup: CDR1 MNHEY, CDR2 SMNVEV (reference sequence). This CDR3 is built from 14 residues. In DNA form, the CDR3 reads TGTGCCAGCAGTTCGGACAGGGGATCCTTTGAGAAGTACTTC. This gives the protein CASSSDRGSFEKYF.

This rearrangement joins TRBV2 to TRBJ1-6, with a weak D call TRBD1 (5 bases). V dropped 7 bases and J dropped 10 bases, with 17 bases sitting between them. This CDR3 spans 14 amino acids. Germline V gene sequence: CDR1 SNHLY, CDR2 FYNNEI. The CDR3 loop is CASIPGRVSSPLHF. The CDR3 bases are TGTGCCAGCATACCAGGGCGTGTCAGCTCACCCCTCCACTTT.

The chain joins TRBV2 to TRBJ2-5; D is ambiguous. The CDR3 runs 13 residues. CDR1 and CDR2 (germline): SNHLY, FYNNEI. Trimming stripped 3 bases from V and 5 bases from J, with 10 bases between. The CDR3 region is CASSETQRETQYF. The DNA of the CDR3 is TGTGCCAGCAGTGAGACTCAACGGGAGACCCAGTACTTC.

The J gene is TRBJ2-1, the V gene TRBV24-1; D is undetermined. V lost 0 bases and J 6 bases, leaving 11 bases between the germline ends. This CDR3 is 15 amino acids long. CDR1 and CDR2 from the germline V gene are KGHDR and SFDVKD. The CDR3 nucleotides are TGTGCCACCAGTGATTTGGGTCCCTCGGGCAATGAGCAGTTCTTC. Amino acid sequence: CATSDLGPSGNEQFF.

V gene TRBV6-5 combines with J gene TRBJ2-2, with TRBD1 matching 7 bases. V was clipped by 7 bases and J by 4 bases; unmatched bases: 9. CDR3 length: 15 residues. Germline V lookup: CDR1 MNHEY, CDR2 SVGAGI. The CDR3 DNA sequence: TGTGCCAGCAAGTCATCGGGGACAGTCACCGGGGAGCTGTTTTTT. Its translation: CASKSSGTVTGELFF.

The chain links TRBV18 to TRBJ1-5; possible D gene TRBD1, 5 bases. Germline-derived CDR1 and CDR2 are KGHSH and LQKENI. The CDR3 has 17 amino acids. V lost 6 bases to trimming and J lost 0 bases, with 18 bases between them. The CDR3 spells CASSPWGGPYSNQPQHF. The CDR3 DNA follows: TGTGCCAGCTCCCCATGGGGCGGCCCTTATAGCAATCAGCCCCAGCATTTT.

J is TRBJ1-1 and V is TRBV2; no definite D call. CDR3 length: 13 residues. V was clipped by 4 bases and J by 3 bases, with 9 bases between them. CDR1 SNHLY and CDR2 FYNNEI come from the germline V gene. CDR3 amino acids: CASSATRDTEAFF. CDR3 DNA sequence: TGTGCCAGCAGTGCTACCCGGGACACTGAAGCTTTCTTT.

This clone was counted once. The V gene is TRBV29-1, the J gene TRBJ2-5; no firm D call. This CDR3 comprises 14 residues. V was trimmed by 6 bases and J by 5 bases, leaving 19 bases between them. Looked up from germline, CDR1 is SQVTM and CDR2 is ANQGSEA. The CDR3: CSVPPGAGPETQYF. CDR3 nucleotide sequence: TGCAGCGTCCCTCCCGGAGCTGGCCCTGAGACCCAGTACTTC.

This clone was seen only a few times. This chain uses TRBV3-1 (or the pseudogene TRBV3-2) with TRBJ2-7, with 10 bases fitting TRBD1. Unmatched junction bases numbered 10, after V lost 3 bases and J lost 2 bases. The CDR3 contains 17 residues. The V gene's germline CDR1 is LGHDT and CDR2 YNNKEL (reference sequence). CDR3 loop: CASSQDRGVFVAYEQYF. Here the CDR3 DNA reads TGTGCCAGCAGCCAGGACAGGGGGGTCTTCGTTGCCTACGAGCAGTACTTC.

The CDR3 loop is CASYATPLNYGYTF. DNA for the CDR3: TGTGCCAGTTACGCCACACCGCTTAACTATGGCTACACCTTC. This rearrangement joins TRBV5-6 to TRBJ1-2; no definite D call. CDR1 and CDR2 from the germline V gene are SGHDT and YYEEEE. V lost 8 bases and J 1 base, leaving 15 bases between the germline ends. The CDR3 is 14 residues long.

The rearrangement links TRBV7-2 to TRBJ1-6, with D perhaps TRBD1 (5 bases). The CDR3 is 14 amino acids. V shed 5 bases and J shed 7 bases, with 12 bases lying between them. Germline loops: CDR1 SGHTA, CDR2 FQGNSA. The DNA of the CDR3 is TGTGCCAGCAGCCTCTTAGGACACAATTCACCCCTCCACTTT. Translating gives CASSLLGHNSPLHF.

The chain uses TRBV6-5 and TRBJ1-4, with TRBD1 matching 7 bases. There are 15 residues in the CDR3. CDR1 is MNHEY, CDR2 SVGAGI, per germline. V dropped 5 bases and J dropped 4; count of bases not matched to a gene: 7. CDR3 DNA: TGTGCCAGCAGTCAACCGACAGGGTATAATGAAAAACTGTTTTTT. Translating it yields CASSQPTGYNEKLFF.

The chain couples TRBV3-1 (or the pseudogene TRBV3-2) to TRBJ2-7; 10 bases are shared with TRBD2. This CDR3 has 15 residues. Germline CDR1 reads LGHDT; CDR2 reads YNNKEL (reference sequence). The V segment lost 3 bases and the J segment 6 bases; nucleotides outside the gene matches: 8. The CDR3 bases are TGTGCCAGCAGCCAGGGACTAGCGATCTTCTCCGAGCAGTACTTC. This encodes CASSQGLAIFSEQYF.

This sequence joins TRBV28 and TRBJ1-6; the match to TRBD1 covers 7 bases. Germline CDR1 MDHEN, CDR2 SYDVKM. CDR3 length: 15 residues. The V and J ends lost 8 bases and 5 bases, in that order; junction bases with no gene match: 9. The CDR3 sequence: CASHLGTENNSPLHF. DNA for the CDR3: TGTGCCAGCCACTTGGGGACAGAGAATAATTCACCCCTCCACTTT.

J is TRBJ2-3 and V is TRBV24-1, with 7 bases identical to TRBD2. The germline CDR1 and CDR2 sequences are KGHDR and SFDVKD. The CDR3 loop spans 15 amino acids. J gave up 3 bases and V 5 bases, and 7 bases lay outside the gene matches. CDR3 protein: CATSVPGGLTDTQYF. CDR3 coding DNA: TGTGCCACCAGTGTTCCCGGGGGGTTAACAGATACGCAGTATTTT.

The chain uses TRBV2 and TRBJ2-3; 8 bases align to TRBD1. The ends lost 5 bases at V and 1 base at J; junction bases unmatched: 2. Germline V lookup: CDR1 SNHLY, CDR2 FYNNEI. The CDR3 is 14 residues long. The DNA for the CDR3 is TGTGCCAGCAGTCGACAGGGGCGCACAGATACGCAGTATTTT. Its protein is CASSRQGRTDTQYF.

This CDR3 is CASSPYTGGDTIYF. CDR3 nucleotide sequence: TGTGCCAGCAGCCCATATACAGGAGGGGACACCATATATTTT. The chain carries TRBV5-5 and TRBJ1-3; possible D gene TRBD1, 5 bases. The ends were cut back, 4 bases at V and 8 bases at J, with 16 bases in the middle. The CDR3 covers 14 residues. The germline CDR1 and CDR2 sequences are SGHKS and YYEKEE (reference sequence).

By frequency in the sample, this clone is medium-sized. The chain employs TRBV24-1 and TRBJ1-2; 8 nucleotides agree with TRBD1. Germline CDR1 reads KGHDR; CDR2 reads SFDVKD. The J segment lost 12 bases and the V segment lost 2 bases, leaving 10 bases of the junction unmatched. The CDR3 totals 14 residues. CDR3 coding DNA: TGTGCCACCAGTGATTGGAGACAGGGGAGTCAGCACACCTTC. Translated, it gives CATSDWRQGSQHTF.